The clone carrying this T cell receptor beta chain was counted a few times. This record comes from a study of human T cells and chemical hapten exposure. Each CDR3 protein is one row after TCRdb ran MiXCR on the RACE reads. The sample includes about 82,000 distinct CDR3 sequences, approximately 12% of them seen just once. Sample time point: patch test 3, about 24 weeks after DPC sensitization. The treatment was: therapeutic diphenylcyclopropenone sensitization with weekly scalp DPC. In every case, blood was obtained before the patch test was applied. The TCR was taken from a woman between 45 and 60 years old with alopecia areata. Some clones in this sample may be carry-over from other donors' samples. The sample was whole blood, taken in connection with sensitization to the hapten diphenylcyclopropenone (DPC).

This CDR3 is CASKFSSNQPQHF. CDR3 coding DNA: TGTGCCAGCAAGTTTTCTAGCAATCAGCCCCAGCATTTT. The J gene is TRBJ1-5, the V gene TRBV6-2 or TRBV6-3, with D hard to call. Germline CDR1 MNHEY, CDR2 SVGEGT. V was cut by 7 bases and J by 0 bases, with 7 bases left in between. The CDR3 covers 13 residues.